These 22 T cell receptor beta chains came from one sample sequenced in a study of shared clonotypes between healthy human individuals. Clones were sequenced by immunoSEQ multiplex PCR, and TCRdb holds only the in-frame ones, with some missing. This sample has 2 million or so clones, with about 95% found just once. The naive CD8 fraction comprised CD45RO-negative cells positively selected for CCR7 and excluded terminally differentiated effector memory CD45RA+ cells. The sequenced sample was naive CD8+ T cells sorted from blood. These receptors all come from a young man in good health.

The rearrangement links TRBV4-1 to TRBJ2-5, with 7 bases identical to TRBD1. The germline V gene encodes CDR1 MGHRA and CDR2 YSYEKL. The CDR3 consists of 17 residues. The junction had 9 bases not matched to a gene; V was cut back by 2 bases and J by 0 bases. Here the CDR3 reads CASSQRDSGVDQETQYF. The DNA of the CDR3 is TGCGCCAGCAGCCAAAGGGACAGCGGAGTTGACCAAGAGACCCAGTACTTC.

The V gene is TRBV7-9, the J gene TRBJ2-5; 7 nucleotides match TRBD2. Germline V CDR1 and CDR2: SEHNR, FQNEAQ (reference sequence). V lost 5 bases to trimming and J lost 5 bases; unmatched junction nucleotides: 8. The CDR3 has 14 amino acids. CDR3 amino acids: CASSPGGSGETQYF. The CDR3 DNA reads as TGTGCCAGCAGCCCGGGCGGGAGTGGGGAGACCCAGTACTTC.

V usage is TRBV29-1 and J usage is TRBJ2-7, with D tentatively TRBD2 (5 bases). The CDR3 has 12 amino acids. Germline V gives CDR1 SQVTM, CDR2 ANQGSEA. V dropped 1 base and J dropped 5 bases, with 9 bases sitting between them. This chain's CDR3 is CSVEAAGDEQYF. The CDR3 nucleotides read TGCAGCGTTGAAGCCGCGGGCGACGAGCAGTACTTC.

The chain recombines TRBV14 with TRBJ1-2; TRBD1 agrees at 7 bases. The CDR3 loop spans 13 amino acids. The junction had 1 base not matched to a gene; V was cut back by 3 bases and J by 3 bases. Germline V gene sequence: CDR1 SGHDN, CDR2 FVKESK. The CDR3 here is CASSHGQDYGYTF. The CDR3 DNA reads as TGTGCCAGCAGCCACGGACAGGACTATGGCTACACCTTC.

This clone was observed a single time. The chain carries TRBV10-1 and TRBJ2-7; D is ambiguous. This CDR3 has 13 residues. Germline CDR1 WNHNN, CDR2 SYGVQD (reference sequence). Trimming shortened V by 2 bases and J by 0 bases, and 5 bases separated the two germline ends. CDR3 region: CASSEDNSYEQYF. CDR3 in DNA: TGCGCCAGCAGTGAGGACAACTCCTACGAGCAGTACTTC.

On this clone: The sample holds other DNA sequences that translate to the same CDR3. This sequence joins TRBV13 and TRBJ2-3; weak D call: TRBD1 (5 bases). V was trimmed by 1 base and J by 1 base, leaving 6 bases between them. The germline CDR1 and CDR2 sequences are PRHDT and FYEKMQ (reference sequence). The CDR3 runs 14 residues. The CDR3 here is CASSLVRGTDTQYF. The CDR3 DNA follows: TGTGCCAGCAGCTTAGTCAGGGGCACAGATACGCAGTATTTT.

The chain carries TRBV27 and TRBJ1-2; no definite D call. Germline-derived CDR1 and CDR2 are MNHEY and SMNVEV (reference sequence). The CDR3 is 14 amino acids. Trimming cost V 6 bases and J 4 bases, with 15 bases left between them. CDR3 nucleotides: TGTGCCAGCAGCCCCCGGGAGAGATCCTATGGCTACACCTTC. This codes for CASSPRERSYGYTF.

The table lists this clone with a few counts. The rearrangement uses TRBV14 and TRBJ2-7; possible D gene TRBD2, 5 bases. Trimming removed 3 bases at V and 0 bases at J, with 15 bases between. This CDR3 is 16 amino acids long. Germline V CDR1 and CDR2: SGHDN, FVKESK. The CDR3 DNA follows: TGTGCCAGCAGCCACCTCGGACTTACCAGCTCCTACGAGCAGTACTTC. Its translation: CASSHLGLTSSYEQYF.

The chain has TRBV28 and TRBJ2-3, with TRBD1 as a possible D gene (5 bases). Germline CDR1 and CDR2: MDHEN and SYDVKM. The germline V and J ends were trimmed by 4 bases and 6 bases, with 17 bases remaining between them. The CDR3 extends over 15 amino acids. The CDR3 region has the DNA TGTGCCAGCAGTTATGGGCAGGGCCCCCCTGATACGCAGTATTTT. Translated: CASSYGQGPPDTQYF.

The chain couples TRBV28 to TRBJ2-7; TRBD1 aligns across 10 bases. Looked up from germline, CDR1 is MDHEN and CDR2 is SYDVKM. V trimming: 2 bases; J trimming: 7 bases; junction bases outside the gene matches: 11. CDR3 length: 16 residues. This CDR3 reads CASSLRPGQGLWEQYF. CDR3 sequence (DNA): TGTGCCAGCAGTTTAAGGCCGGGACAGGGGCTATGGGAGCAGTACTTC.

The V and J genes are TRBV5-6 and TRBJ1-1; D is undetermined. The germline gives CDR1 SGHDT, CDR2 YYEEEE. Deletions cut 0 bases from V and 3 bases from J, with 9 bases between. The CDR3 contains 14 residues. The CDR3: CASSLEGIDTEAFF. The CDR3 region has the DNA TGTGCCAGCAGCTTGGAGGGCATCGACACTGAAGCTTTCTTT.

The chain recombines TRBV23-1 with TRBJ2-7, with TRBD2 identical over 10 bases. TRBV23-1 is sorted into the ORF group, with uncertain function. This CDR3 has 17 amino acids. V dropped 4 bases and J dropped 7; count of bases not matched to a gene: 16. DNA for the CDR3: TGCGCCAGCAGTCGATTCCGTAGCGGGAGGCCACCCGAGGAGCAGTACTTC. Encoded protein: CASSRFRSGRPPEEQYF.

The chain combines TRBV5-6 with TRBJ2-7, with D possibly being TRBD1 or TRBD2 (6 bases each). The V gene lost 5 bases and the J gene lost 3 bases, with 15 bases spanning the gap. The CDR3 is 14 amino acids. In germline, CDR1 is SGHDT, CDR2 YYEEEE. The CDR3 spells CASSSQGGLYEQYF. CDR3 sequence (DNA): TGTGCCAGCAGTTCCCAAGGGGGGCTCTACGAGCAGTACTTC.

The V gene is TRBV6-5, the J gene TRBJ2-5; 7 bases align to TRBD1. The V gene's germline CDR1 is MNHEY and CDR2 SVGAGI. V lost 5 bases to trimming and J lost 1 base; unmatched junction nucleotides: 7. This CDR3 contains 15 residues. The CDR3 sequence: CASSPSDRPQETQYF. In DNA form, the CDR3 reads TGTGCCAGCAGTCCATCGGACAGGCCCCAAGAGACCCAGTACTTC.

The chain is built from TRBV27 and TRBJ2-1; 11 bases fit TRBD2. This CDR3 has 14 amino acids. Germline V gene data show CDR1 as MNHEY and CDR2 as SMNVEV (reference sequence). Losses at the gene ends were 3 bases for V and 6 bases for J; bases not matched to a gene: 1. The CDR3 region is CASSFSGRVNEQFF. The CDR3 region has the DNA TGTGCCAGCAGTTTTAGCGGGAGGGTCAATGAGCAGTTCTTC.

This clone was observed once. This chain connects TRBV4-2 to TRBJ2-3; 7 nucleotides agree with TRBD2. J gave up 3 bases and V 0 bases, and 9 bases lay outside the gene matches. The CDR3 is 17 amino acids. Germline V gene data show CDR1 as LGHNA and CDR2 as YNFKEQ. The CDR3 is CASSQEGGGLSTDTQYF. CDR3 coding DNA: TGTGCCAGCAGCCAAGAGGGGGGAGGGCTTTCGACAGATACGCAGTATTTT.

The rearrangement uses TRBV7-2 and TRBJ2-3; TRBD1 matches 8 bases. V lost 5 bases to trimming and J lost 4 bases; unmatched junction nucleotides: 14. CDR3 length: 17 amino acids. Germline-derived CDR1 and CDR2 are SGHTA and FQGNSA. This CDR3 is CASSDISGGWSADTQYF. CDR3 DNA: TGTGCCAGCAGCGATATTTCAGGGGGCTGGTCCGCAGATACGCAGTATTTT.

Points on this clone: This specimen includes other DNA sequences encoding the same CDR3. The CDR3 DNA follows: TGCGCCAGCAGCCAGGCCGTTGGGGAGACCCAGTACTTC. This translates into CASSQAVGETQYF. This chain uses TRBV4-1 with TRBJ2-5; D is unclear. Germline V CDR1 and CDR2: MGHRA, YSYEKL. The V end was cut by 3 bases, the J end by 5 bases, with 10 bases between. The CDR3 loop spans 13 amino acids.

The rearrangement joins TRBV28 to TRBJ2-7; possibly TRBD2 for D (6 bases). CDR1 is MDHEN, CDR2 SYDVKM, per germline. This CDR3 spans 14 amino acids. V was pared by 3 bases and J by 6 bases, with 15 bases between. CDR3 sequence: CASSFRGDWGEQYF. In nucleotides, the CDR3 is TGTGCCAGCAGTTTTAGAGGGGACTGGGGCGAGCAGTACTTC.

Notes on this clone: Other DNA sequences in the same sample also yield this CDR3. V is TRBV28 and J is TRBJ1-1; perhaps TRBD1 as D (5 bases). This CDR3 has 16 amino acids. Germline V gene data show CDR1 as MDHEN and CDR2 as SYDVKM. With 3 bases removed from V and 0 bases from J, the gap between germline ends came to 14 bases. This CDR3 is CASSFPGEGLNTEAFF. DNA of the CDR3: TGTGCCAGCAGTTTCCCCGGGGAGGGGCTGAACACTGAAGCTTTCTTT. The full variable domain, rest sourced from reference TRBV28 and TRBJ1-1, is DVKVTQSSRYLVKRTGEKVFLECVQDMDHENMFWYRQDPGLGLRLIYFSYDVKMKEKGDIPEGYSVSREKKERFSLILESASTNQTSMYLCASSFPGEGLNTEAFFGQGTRLTVV.

As regards this clone: This same CDR3 is encoded by further DNA sequences in the sample. The chain combines TRBV6-1 with TRBJ1-1; no definite D call. Trimming pared 3 bases from V and 1 base from J, leaving 6 bases between. The CDR3 length is 13 residues. CDR1 MNHNS and CDR2 SASEGT come from the germline V gene. CDR3 loop: CASSDPGNTEAFF. The CDR3, as DNA: TGTGCCAGCAGTGACCCTGGGAACACTGAAGCTTTCTTT.

Concerning this clone itself: The same CDR3 is also encoded by other DNA sequences in this sample. The chain uses TRBV2 and TRBJ1-1, with 8 positions matching TRBD1. Trimming cost V 4 bases and J 4 bases; bases outside gene matches: 2. CDR3 length: 13 amino acids. The germline V gene encodes CDR1 SNHLY and CDR2 FYNNEI. The CDR3 coding sequence is TGTGCCAGCAGTGTAACAGGGGGCACTGAAGCTTTCTTT. Encoded protein: CASSVTGGTEAFF.